This paragraph covers one T cell receptor (beta chain) sequence. As processed by the authors: Amplification of reference gene primers was used by the study to estimate nucleated cell counts. TCRdb's table, derived via immunoSEQ multiplex PCR, lists solely in-frame clones and lacks some. From that table come the V and J calls and clone size; the DNA was used to work out D and trimming. The data hold about 88,000 clones, with around nine tenths observed a single time. This sample is part of a study of blood T cell repertoires in COVID-19. Overall study context: COVID-19 samples, acute and convalescent, were from the United States, Italy and Spain.

The CDR3 contains 15 residues. CDR1 and CDR2 (germline): MDHEN, SYDVKM. Trimming left V 5 bases short and J 5 bases short, with 15 bases between. Material: peripheral blood. This sequence originates from a woman aged 80 or older with acute or convalescent COVID-19. The chain uses TRBV28 and TRBJ1-4; unclear D gene. The CDR3 spells CASSLPGGFNEKLFF. Written as DNA, the CDR3 is TGTGCCAGCAGTCTCCCCGGCGGGTTCAATGAAAAACTGTTTTTT.